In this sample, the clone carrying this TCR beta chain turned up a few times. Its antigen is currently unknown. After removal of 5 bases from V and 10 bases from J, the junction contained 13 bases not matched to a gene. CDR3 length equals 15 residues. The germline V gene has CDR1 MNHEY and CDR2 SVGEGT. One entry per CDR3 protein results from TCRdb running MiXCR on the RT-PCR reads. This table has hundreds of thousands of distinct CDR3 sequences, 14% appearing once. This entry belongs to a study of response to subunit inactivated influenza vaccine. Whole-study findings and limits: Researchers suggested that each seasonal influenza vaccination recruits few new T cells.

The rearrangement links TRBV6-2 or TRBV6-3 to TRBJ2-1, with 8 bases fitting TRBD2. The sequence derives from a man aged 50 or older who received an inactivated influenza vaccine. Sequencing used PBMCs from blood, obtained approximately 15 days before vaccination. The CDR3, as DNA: TGTGCCAGCAGTCTTGCGGGAGGCCCGTCGCAGGAGCAGTTCTTC. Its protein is CASSLAGGPSQEQFF.